These 30 T cell receptor beta chains originate from one sample sequenced in a study of beta chain features in type 1 diabetes. Study-level findings and limits: Type 1 diabetes patients showed a moderate but significant shortening of TCRB CDR3s in all four CD4+ subsets.

Every isolated RNA sample was fully reverse transcribed, so sequencing captured expressed TCRB transcripts. TCRdb's copy holds only in-frame clones and misses some; the assay was immunoSEQ multiplex PCR. The sample has about 160,000 clones, 7.8% seen once. Antigens for these TCRs are unknown. Sequencing was done on a sample of central memory CD4+ T cells from blood. These receptors originate from a woman in her 40s with type 1 diabetes.

The chain employs TRBV19 and TRBJ1-4, with 8 nucleotides matching TRBD1. Unmatched junction bases numbered 6, after V lost 9 bases and J lost 3 bases. The germline gives CDR1 LNHDA, CDR2 SQIVND (reference sequence). This CDR3 has 14 residues. The CDR3 region is CASCRGPANEKLFF. The CDR3 DNA is TGTGCCAGCTGCAGGGGGCCAGCTAATGAAAAACTGTTTTTT.

This chain uses TRBV6-1 with TRBJ1-4, with D perhaps matching TRBD1 (5 bases). Germline CDR1 reads MNHNS; CDR2 reads SASEGT. There are 14 residues in the CDR3. The ends were cut back, 8 bases at V and 0 bases at J, with 10 bases in the middle. The CDR3 DNA reads as TGTGCCAGCGGGAAAGGGGCAACTAATGAAAAACTGTTTTTT. This translates into CASGKGATNEKLFF.

This clone was found a few times. The chain carries TRBV9 and TRBJ2-2, with D perhaps TRBD2 (6 bases). The V end was cut by 4 bases, the J end by 4 bases, with 14 bases between. Germline-derived CDR1 and CDR2 are SGDLS and YYNGEE. The CDR3 covers 15 residues. The CDR3 DNA is TGTGCCAGCAGCTCGACGGGGGACGGCACCGGGGAGCTGTTTTTT. The encoded protein is CASSSTGDGTGELFF.

This clone was found a few times. The CDR3 is CASRSTSGSSYEQYF. The CDR3 nucleotides read TGTGCCAGCAGAAGTACTAGCGGGAGCTCCTACGAGCAGTACTTC. The chain joins TRBV27 to TRBJ2-7; TRBD2 matches 11 bases. After removal of 6 bases from V and 0 bases from J, the junction contained 4 bases not matched to a gene. The germline gives CDR1 MNHEY, CDR2 SMNVEV (reference sequence). The CDR3 is 15 amino acids.

The chain couples TRBV19 to TRBJ1-5, with 8 positions matching TRBD1. The V gene's germline CDR1 is LNHDA and CDR2 SQIVND (reference sequence). J lost 6 bases, V lost 6 bases, and 10 bases had no gene match. The length of the CDR3 is 15 residues. CDR3 sequence: CASSGGADRAQPQHF. CDR3 in DNA: TGTGCCAGTAGCGGAGGGGCGGACAGGGCTCAGCCCCAGCATTTT.

This clone appeared a few times. The chain employs TRBV2 and TRBJ1-1, with D perhaps matching TRBD1 (5 bases). This CDR3 region has 11 residues. The germline gives CDR1 SNHLY, CDR2 FYNNEI. The V gene lost 8 bases and the J gene lost 1 base, with 5 bases spanning the gap. The CDR3 DNA is TGTGCCAGCGGACAGAACACTGAAGCTTTCTTT. This gives the protein CASGQNTEAFF.

This sequence joins TRBV7-9 and TRBJ1-2; possible D gene TRBD1, 6 bases. Trimming removed 2 bases from V and 7 bases from J, with 14 bases in between. CDR3 length: 14 amino acids. Per germline, CDR1 SEHNR and CDR2 FQNEAQ (reference sequence). CDR3 in amino acids: CASSLQTGSVGYTF. CDR3 in DNA: TGTGCCAGCAGCTTACAAACAGGGTCCGTTGGCTACACCTTC.

This chain connects TRBV19 to TRBJ2-7; D unclear. CDR3 length: 13 amino acids. Germline lookup yields CDR1 LNHDA and CDR2 SQIVND (reference sequence). Trimming pared 3 bases from V and 3 bases from J, leaving 9 bases between. DNA of the CDR3: TGTGCCAGTAGTATGCAACTTCACTACGAGCAGTACTTC. This codes for CASSMQLHYEQYF.

This clone was seen only a few times. The rearrangement links TRBV7-8 to TRBJ1-1, with 7 bases fitting TRBD1. The CDR3 contains 16 residues. CDR1 is SGHVS, CDR2 FQNEAQ, per germline. The V and J ends lost 7 bases and 1 base, in that order; junction bases with no gene match: 12. The CDR3 DNA follows: TGTGCCAGCAACCCCAGGGAGAGGGGGCAGAACACTGAAGCTTTCTTT. Protein: CASNPRERGQNTEAFF.

This clone was recorded a few times. The chain is built from TRBV7-2 and TRBJ2-7; 9 nucleotides match TRBD1. Germline lookup yields CDR1 SGHTA and CDR2 FQGNSA. V gave up 2 bases and J gave up 4 bases; unmatched junction bases: 3. The CDR3 runs 14 residues. The CDR3 DNA follows: TGTGCCAGCAGCTTAATGACAGGGGGTTACGAGCAGTACTTC. This gives the protein CASSLMTGGYEQYF. The full variable domain, in which reference TRBV7-2 and TRBJ2-7 provide the parts outside the CDR3, is GAGVSQSPSNKVTEKGKDVELRCDPISGHTALYWYRQSLGQGLEFLIYFQGNSAPDKSGLPSDRFSAERTGGSVSTLTIQRTQQEDSAVYLCASSLMTGGYEQYFGPGTRLTVT.

The chain recombines TRBV6-5 with TRBJ2-1; 8 bases align to TRBD2. CDR1 MNHEY and CDR2 SVGAGI come from the germline V gene. This CDR3 is built from 15 residues. Trimming at V came to 7 bases and at J to 7 bases, leaving 12 bases not matched to a gene. The CDR3 loop is CASTGGSGSVNEQFF. CDR3 bases: TGTGCCAGCACGGGGGGGAGCGGGAGTGTTAATGAGCAGTTCTTC.

This clone was seen a few times. This chain links TRBV7-9 with TRBJ1-2; TRBD1 is a possible D gene (5 bases). V lost 5 bases and J lost 0, with 10 bases in between. The CDR3 sequence is 14 residues long. The germline CDR1 and CDR2 sequences are SEHNR and FQNEAQ (reference sequence). The CDR3: CASSPTEANYGYTF. The CDR3 nucleotides are TGTGCCAGCAGCCCGACAGAAGCTAACTATGGCTACACCTTC. The complete variable domain, with remaining parts taken from reference TRBV7-9 and TRBJ1-2, reads DTGVSQNPRHKITKRGQNVTFRCDPISEHNRLYWYRQTLGQGPEFLTYFQNEAQLEKSRLLSDRFSAERPKGSFSTLEIQRTEQGDSAMYLCASSPTEANYGYTFGSGTRLTVV.

Ten or more counts support this clone. The rearrangement uses TRBV29-1 and TRBJ1-3; TRBD1 might be the D (5 bases). The CDR3 is made up of 12 amino acids. Germline V gene sequence: CDR1 SQVTM, CDR2 ANQGSEA. V lost 5 bases and J 4 bases, leaving 9 bases between the germline ends. The CDR3 bases are TGCAGCGTTATGACAGACGGAAACACCATATATTTT. The encoded protein is CSVMTDGNTIYF.

This clone was detected a few times. J is TRBJ2-3 and V is TRBV5-1; D not resolved. CDR3 length equals 16 residues. Trimming pared 2 bases from V and 0 bases from J, leaving 13 bases between. CDR1 and CDR2 from the germline V gene are SGHRS and YFSETQ. The CDR3 region has the DNA TGCGCCAGCAGCTTCAACGGTCCCTCTAGCACAGATACGCAGTATTTT. Its translation is CASSFNGPSSTDTQYF.

This chain joins TRBV5-1 and TRBJ2-5, with 9 positions matching TRBD1. This CDR3 spans 15 amino acids. Germline-derived CDR1 and CDR2 are SGHRS and YFSETQ. Trimming took 4 bases from V and 1 from J; bases not matched to a gene: 5. The CDR3 here is CASSHPGQGQETQYF. The DNA of the CDR3 is TGCGCCAGCAGCCACCCGGGACAGGGCCAAGAGACCCAGTACTTC.

This clone showed up just a few times. The gene calls are TRBV29-1 and TRBJ1-1, with 9 bases that match TRBD1. Unmatched junction bases numbered 8, after V lost 6 bases and J lost 9 bases. Germline assignment: CDR1 SQVTM and CDR2 ANQGSEA. The CDR3 runs to 12 residues. The CDR3 sequence is CSVRQGELQAFF. Here the CDR3 DNA reads TGCAGCGTGAGACAGGGGGAACTCCAAGCTTTCTTT.

This clone was detected many times. The V and J genes are TRBV7-9 and TRBJ2-5, with TRBD2 matching 7 bases. The CDR3 is made up of 15 amino acids. CDR1 and CDR2 (germline): SEHNR, FQNEAQ (reference sequence). The V segment lost 7 bases and the J segment 3 bases; nucleotides outside the gene matches: 11. The CDR3 is CASTHFGAGKETQYF. The CDR3 nucleotides are TGTGCCAGCACCCACTTCGGAGCGGGAAAAGAGACCCAGTACTTC.

This clone was counted a few times. This chain connects TRBV25-1 to TRBJ1-3, with 11 bases aligning to TRBD1. Per germline, CDR1 MGHDK and CDR2 SYGVNS. Trimming removed 1 base from V and 8 bases from J; junction bases left unmatched: 7. This CDR3 spans 16 amino acids. The CDR3 region is CASSEWGQGGEDTIYF. The CDR3 nucleotides are TGTGCCAGCAGTGAATGGGGACAGGGGGGTGAGGACACCATATATTTT.

This chain connects TRBV10-2 to TRBJ2-1; D might be TRBD2 (7 bases). The germline V gene encodes CDR1 WSHSY and CDR2 SAAADI. CDR3 length: 12 amino acids. V was cut by 2 bases and J by 11 bases, with 10 bases left in between. The CDR3 DNA sequence: TGCGCCAGCAGTGAGGGGGGGGACAAGCAGTTCTTC. It is translated as CASSEGGDKQFF.

The chain has TRBV4-1 and TRBJ1-5; TRBD1 agrees at 7 bases. V dropped 4 bases and J dropped 6; count of bases not matched to a gene: 9. CDR1 and CDR2 from the germline V gene are MGHRA and YSYEKL. CDR3 length: 15 residues. In DNA, the CDR3 is TGCGCCAGCAGCCGTGACAGGGACCCCTCTCAGCCCCAGCATTTT. This encodes CASSRDRDPSQPQHF.

This chain joins TRBV30 and TRBJ2-1; a weak D match, TRBD2 (7 bases). Germline-derived CDR1 and CDR2 are GTSNPN and SVGIG (reference sequence). The CDR3 covers 16 residues. Between the trimmed V and J ends, which lost 5 bases and 9 bases, there was a span of 26 bases. CDR3 nucleotide sequence: TGTGCCTGGGGGGGAGGACTAGTTGTCGGCAGGGGTGAGCAGTTCTTC. This gives the protein CAWGGGLVVGRGEQFF.

Ten or more counts support this clone. V usage is TRBV10-3 and J usage is TRBJ1-1; the match to TRBD1 covers 7 bases. CDR3 length equals 15 residues. Germline V gene lookup returns CDR1 ENHRY and CDR2 SYGVKD. The V segment lost 2 bases and the J segment 0 bases; nucleotides outside the gene matches: 3. CDR3 protein: CAISEGRGMNTEAFF. The CDR3 DNA sequence: TGTGCCATCAGTGAGGGCAGGGGGATGAACACTGAAGCTTTCTTT.

V gene TRBV28 combines with J gene TRBJ2-3; D gene uncertain. Germline lookup yields CDR1 MDHEN and CDR2 SYDVKM. CDR3 size: 11 residues. Trimming removed 6 bases from V and 7 bases from J, with 8 bases in between. CDR3 coding DNA: TGTGCCAGCAGGCGCGAAAATACGCAGTATTTT. Translating it yields CASRRENTQYF.

In this sample, this clone turned up a few times. The V gene is TRBV11-2, the J gene TRBJ2-7; TRBD1 matches 10 bases. The CDR3 covers 15 residues. V shed 5 bases, J shed 5 bases, and the junction held 9 bases outside the gene matches. Germline CDR1 SGHAT, CDR2 FQNNGV. In DNA form, the CDR3 reads TGTGCCAGCAGCCGGGGAGGGACAGGGGACAACGAGCAGTACTTC. Amino acid sequence: CASSRGGTGDNEQYF.

The rearrangement links TRBV29-1 to TRBJ2-7; 8 bases agree with TRBD1. J gave up 2 bases and V 2 bases, and 5 bases lay outside the gene matches. Per germline, CDR1 SQVTM and CDR2 ANQGSEA. This CDR3 comprises 14 residues. The CDR3: CSVEPDREPYEQYF. In DNA, the CDR3 is TGCAGCGTTGAACCGGACAGGGAGCCCTACGAGCAGTACTTC.

This clone was recorded a few times. The V and J genes are TRBV5-6 and TRBJ1-1; D is unresolved. The germline gives CDR1 SGHDT, CDR2 YYEEEE. The V gene lost 4 bases and the J gene lost 6 bases, with 19 bases spanning the gap. The CDR3 runs to 15 residues. The CDR3 loop reads CASSLRMPGGAEAFF. In DNA form, the CDR3 reads TGTGCCAGCAGCCTACGCATGCCAGGCGGGGCTGAAGCTTTCTTT.

The chain links TRBV5-1 to TRBJ1-2; 7 nucleotides agree with TRBD1. CDR1 is SGHRS, CDR2 YFSETQ, per germline. The ends lost 3 bases at V and 5 bases at J; junction bases unmatched: 4. The length of the CDR3 is 13 residues. This CDR3 reads CASSSQGSYGYTF. DNA of the CDR3: TGCGCCAGCAGCTCACAGGGGAGTTATGGCTACACCTTC.

The V and J genes are TRBV7-2 and TRBJ2-2; TRBD2 might be the D (5 bases). Trimming took off 5 bases at V and 5 bases at J, with 12 bases between the two ends. The germline CDR1 and CDR2 sequences are SGHTA and FQGNSA. The CDR3 covers 14 residues. DNA for the CDR3: TGTGCCAGCAGCATAACCACTAGAACCGGGGAGCTGTTTTTT. Translated, it gives CASSITTRTGELFF.

This clone occurred many times. The J gene is TRBJ2-7, the V gene TRBV28, with D possibly TRBD1 on 5 matching bases. Germline V gene data show CDR1 as MDHEN and CDR2 as SYDVKM. This CDR3 comprises 15 residues. Trimming removed 6 bases at V and 2 bases at J, with 17 bases between. CDR3 nucleotides: TGTGCCAGCAGGTCCCCTACAGGTTCTGCCTACGAGCAGTACTTC. Its translation is CASRSPTGSAYEQYF.

A few counts support this clone. The J gene is TRBJ1-4, the V gene TRBV9; the D is unclear. This CDR3 region has 14 residues. CDR1 and CDR2 from the germline V gene are SGDLS and YYNGEE. V was pared by 0 bases and J by 5 bases, with 8 bases between. The CDR3 region is CASSVAGGNEKLFF. The CDR3 region has the DNA TGTGCCAGCAGCGTAGCAGGTGGAAATGAAAAACTGTTTTTT.